The rows below give T cell receptor beta chains drawn from one sample of a study of T cell responses to AZD1222 COVID-19 vaccine. The table came from immunoSEQ multiplex PCR; TCRdb's copy has only in-frame clones and leaves some out. The repertoire consists of about 85,000 clones, with approximately 86% occurring once and the leading ten covering 6% to 9%. The sample in question was peripheral blood, obtained on day 0 of AZD1222 vaccination. These TCRs come from an adult in good health. The CDR3 runs from the conserved cysteine through the conserved F or W. The order of the fields is V gene, D gene, clone size, J gene, CDR3 protein, CDR3 DNA. D genes are given only for firm matches. Not every row has a clone size; where given, it reads once, few, many or a size class.

V gene: TRBV7-5; D gene: .; clone size: once; J gene: TRBJ1-2; CDR3 protein: CVRSCPRGGGGYTF; CDR3 DNA: TGTGTCAGAAGCTGCCCTCGCGGTGGTGGTGGCTACACCTTC
V gene: TRBV15; D gene: .; clone size: .; J gene: TRBJ2-7; CDR3 protein: CATSLGYEQYF; CDR3 DNA: TGTGCCACCAGCCTAGGATACGAGCAGTACTTC
V gene: TRBV29-1; D gene: .; clone size: .; J gene: TRBJ1-5; CDR3 protein: CSVGSPGQPQHF; CDR3 DNA: TGCAGCGTTGGCAGCCCCGGGCAGCCCCAGCATTTT
V gene: TRBV4-1; D gene: .; clone size: .; J gene: TRBJ2-7; CDR3 protein: CASSQRDPYEQYF; CDR3 DNA: TGCGCCAGCAGCCAACGGGACCCCTACGAGCAGTACTTC
V gene: TRBV28; D gene: .; clone size: .; J gene: TRBJ1-5; CDR3 protein: CASSLEIGGSHNQPQHF; CDR3 DNA: TGTGCCAGCAGTTTAGAGATCGGCGGCAGCCACAATCAGCCCCAGCATTTT
V gene: TRBV4-1; D gene: TRBD2; clone size: .; J gene: TRBJ2-1; CDR3 protein: CASSQDGGRAADEQFF; CDR3 DNA: TGCGCCAGCAGCCAAGACGGCGGGAGGGCCGCGGATGAGCAGTTCTTC
V gene: TRBV6-5; D gene: TRBD2; clone size: .; J gene: TRBJ2-5; CDR3 protein: CASSLGLAGAPETQYF; CDR3 DNA: TGTGCCAGCAGTTTAGGACTAGCGGGAGCCCCCGAGACCCAGTACTTC
V gene: TRBV29-1; D gene: .; clone size: .; J gene: TRBJ2-3; CDR3 protein: CSVQMGNTQYF; CDR3 DNA: TGCAGCGTCCAGATGGGGAATACGCAGTATTTT
V gene: TRBV18; D gene: TRBD1; clone size: .; J gene: TRBJ2-7; CDR3 protein: CASSPNPGQDYEQYF; CDR3 DNA: TGTGCCAGCTCACCAAATCCGGGACAGGACTACGAGCAGTACTTC
V gene: TRBV7-9; D gene: .; clone size: .; J gene: TRBJ1-1; CDR3 protein: CASSLGPGRGGTEAFF; CDR3 DNA: TGTGCCAGCAGCTTAGGTCCAGGCCGAGGGGGAACTGAAGCTTTCTTT
V gene: TRBV3-1/TRBV3-2; D gene: .; clone size: .; J gene: TRBJ2-5; CDR3 protein: CASSQDPDSQETQYF; CDR3 DNA: TGTGCCAGCAGCCAAGATCCAGACAGCCAAGAGACCCAGTACTTC
V gene: TRBV5-1; D gene: .; clone size: .; J gene: TRBJ1-1; CDR3 protein: CASSLAVQTAMNTEAFF; CDR3 DNA: TGCGCCAGCAGCTTGGCCGTCCAGACAGCCATGAACACTGAAGCTTTCTTT
V gene: TRBV29-1; D gene: .; clone size: .; J gene: TRBJ1-1; CDR3 protein: CSGGDFQAFF; CDR3 DNA: TGCAGCGGAGGAGACTTTCAAGCTTTCTTT
V gene: TRBV5-4; D gene: TRBD1; clone size: .; J gene: TRBJ2-1; CDR3 protein: CASSSDRVGEQFF; CDR3 DNA: TGTGCCAGCAGCTCAGACAGGGTAGGTGAGCAGTTCTTC
V gene: TRBV18; D gene: TRBD2; clone size: .; J gene: TRBJ2-1; CDR3 protein: CASSASGSKNEQFF; CDR3 DNA: TGTGCCAGCTCAGCAAGCGGGAGTAAGAATGAGCAGTTCTTC
V gene: TRBV4-2; D gene: .; clone size: once; J gene: TRBJ1-1; CDR3 protein: CASSQDRDGLMNTEAFF; CDR3 DNA: TGTGCCAGCAGCCAAGATCGTGACGGCCTCATGAACACTGAAGCTTTCTTT
V gene: TRBV27; D gene: .; clone size: .; J gene: TRBJ2-7; CDR3 protein: CASSLSDGRGPYEQYF; CDR3 DNA: TGTGCCAGCAGTTTATCGGATGGGAGAGGACCCTACGAGCAGTACTTC
V gene: TRBV6-2/TRBV6-3; D gene: TRBD1; clone size: .; J gene: TRBJ2-2; CDR3 protein: CASSYPRGGADTGELFF; CDR3 DNA: TGTGCCAGCAGTTACCCCAGAGGGGGCGCCGACACCGGGGAGCTGTTTTTT
V gene: TRBV4-1; D gene: .; clone size: .; J gene: TRBJ2-7; CDR3 protein: CASSFEADPSYEQYF; CDR3 DNA: TGCGCCAGCAGCTTCGAGGCAGACCCCTCCTACGAGCAGTACTTC
V gene: TRBV19; D gene: TRBD2; clone size: once; J gene: TRBJ2-3; CDR3 protein: CASSIQTSGNIDTQYF; CDR3 DNA: TGTGCCAGTAGTATACAGACTAGCGGGAATATAGATACGCAGTATTTT